What follows describes a single T cell receptor beta chain. The antigen is undetermined. This entry is derived from a study of PD-1 blockade in classical Hodgkin lymphoma. Overall study findings and caveats: Newly diagnosed patients reportedly trailed healthy donors in baseline TCR diversity.

Germline V CDR1 and CDR2: MGHRA, YSYEKL. V dropped 1 base and J dropped 2 bases, with 15 bases sitting between them. The CDR3 extends over 16 amino acids. The time point denotes: cycle 4 day 1 (C4D1), after less than 7 weeks of nivolumab. Every patient relapsed after autologous stem cell transplantation, and brentuximab vedotin exposure varied. With magnetic negative selection, CD4+ T cells were purified from PBMCs that had been thawed. Clones were read by immunoSEQ multiplex PCR, and TCRdb kept only the in-frame ones, dropping some. The sample lists tens of thousands of clones, about 88% occurring once.

The sample consisted of CD4+ T cells from blood, taken before the fourth cycle of nivolumab. This sequence joins TRBV4-1 and TRBJ2-7; D might be TRBD2 (6 bases). The receptor was derived from a human donor with classical Hodgkin lymphoma. The CDR3 protein is CASSQVGRDSAYEQYF. DNA for the CDR3: TGCGCCAGCAGCCAAGTCGGGCGGGACTCCGCCTACGAGCAGTACTTC.